Below, 13 T cell receptor beta chains from the same sample are listed, as sequenced in a study of tumor-infiltrating lymphocytes in primary liver carcinoma. Researchers generated TCR beta cDNA from about 0.5 ug of total RNA, relying on a constant-region primer. Three nested multiplex PCR rounds, a slightly modified ARM-PCR method, built the TCR beta libraries. Forward primers for TRBV1-TRBV30 and a C-beta reverse primer served the first two PCR rounds, at about 11 cycles each. One entry per CDR3 protein, called by TCRdb with MiXCR from the multiplex PCR reads. This table has some 320,000 distinct CDR3 sequences, around three fifths appearing once. Unsorted whole blood supplied the blood RNA, and germline DNA was isolated too. Sequenced: peripheral blood. The receptors originated from a man aged 35 to 55 with primary liver carcinoma and hepatitis B virus infection.

Turning to this clonotype: This sequence may be a read error, since a much larger clone differs from it by one base. The chain is built from TRBV4-2 and TRBJ2-1, with D possibly TRBD1 on 6 matching bases. CDR1 is LGHNA and CDR2 is YNFKEQ in the germline V gene. The CDR3 is 16 amino acids. The CDR3, as DNA: TGTGGCAGCAGCCAAGATATACAGGGAAACTACAATGAGCAGTTCTTC. This sequence encodes CGSSQDIQGNYNEQFF.

Comments on this clonotype: At one end, the junction sequence differs from germline, possibly due to a read error. This rearrangement joins TRBV4-3 to TRBJ1-4, with TRBD1 matching 8 bases. CDR3 length: 17 residues. The germline V gene encodes CDR1 LGHNA and CDR2 YSLEER. The CDR3 sequence is CASSQDVQGAGGKKLFF. CDR3 DNA sequence: TGTGCCAGCAGCCAAGATGTGCAGGGGGCGGGTGGCAAAAAACTGTTTTTT.

A note on this clonotype: This sequence may be a read error, since a much larger clone differs from it by one base. The chain joins TRBV4-2 to TRBJ2-3; 7 bases are shared with TRBD2. The CDR3 sequence is 16 residues long. CDR1 is LGHNA, CDR2 YNFKEQ, per germline. The CDR3 sequence: CTSSYATSRSTDTQYF. The CDR3 DNA follows: TGTACCAGCAGCTACGCGACTAGCCGAAGCACAGATACGCAGTATTTT.

With respect to this clonotype: Compared with germline, one end of the junction differs, possibly owing to a read error. The rearrangement uses TRBV12-3 or TRBV12-4 and TRBJ2-7; no definite D call. The CDR3 is made up of 11 amino acids. The CDR3 reads CASSNYYGQYF. The CDR3 region has the DNA TGTGCCAGCAGCAACTACTACGGGCAGTACTTT.

As concerns this clonotype: This sequence may be a read error, since a much larger clone differs from it by one base. The CDR3 nucleotides are TGTGCCAGCAGCCAACACCAGGAGGCTGGGGCCAACGTCCTGACTTTC. It encodes CASSQHQEAGANVLTF. The chain couples TRBV4-2 to TRBJ2-6, with a weak D call TRBD2 (5 bases). Trimming pared 2 bases from V and 2 bases from J, leaving 10 bases between. The CDR3 has 16 residues. CDR1 is LGHNA and CDR2 is YNFKEQ in the germline V gene.

This clonotype was detected ten times or more. CDR3 DNA sequence: TGTGCCAGCAGTTATTCCGCGGGAGGGCCCGATCGGAGCTCCTACAATGAGCAGTTCTTC. Protein sequence: CASSYSAGGPDRSSYNEQFF. The V and J genes are TRBV6-9 and TRBJ2-1; TRBD2 matches at 9 bases. CDR1 MNHGY and CDR2 SVAAGI come from the germline V gene. CDR3 size: 20 residues. V lost 0 bases to trimming and J lost 0 bases; unmatched junction nucleotides: 12.

As to this clonotype: The conserved closing phenylalanine or tryptophan is absent in this CDR3, likely reflecting a read error. The chain recombines TRBV6-5 with TRBJ1-1; no clear D. The CDR3 runs 14 residues. Looked up from germline, CDR1 is MNHEY and CDR2 is SVGAGI. Trimming removed 5 bases at V and 4 bases at J, with 14 bases between. CDR3 sequence: CASSPGRASTEAFS. CDR3 in DNA: TGTGCCAGCAGTCCCGGGAGAGCGAGCACTGAAGCTTTCTCT.

The J gene is TRBJ2-7, the V gene TRBV12-3 or TRBV12-4; 13 bases align to TRBD2. The V and J ends lost 5 bases and 7 bases, in that order; junction bases with no gene match: 11. CDR3 length equals 16 residues. The CDR3 spells CASSTLGLAGVVEQYF. The CDR3 coding sequence is TGTGCCAGCAGTACCCTCGGACTAGCGGGAGTCGTAGAGCAGTACTTC.

This clonotype appeared many times. This chain links TRBV5-1 with TRBJ2-1; 8 nucleotides line up with TRBD2. CDR1 SGHRS and CDR2 YFSETQ come from the germline V gene. The CDR3 is made up of 15 amino acids. V shed 6 bases and J 2 bases; nucleotides not matched to a gene: 7. The CDR3 loop reads CASMAGGAAYNEQFF. For the CDR3, the DNA is TGCGCCAGCATGGCGGGGGGCGCCGCCTACAATGAGCAGTTCTTC.

Turning to this clonotype: One base away lies a much larger clone, so this may be a sequencing read error. The chain is built from TRBV6-1 and TRBJ2-1; no clear D. Trimming left V 2 bases short and J 6 bases short, with 17 bases between. Per the germline V gene, CDR1 is MNHNS and CDR2 is SASEGT. CDR3 length: 16 amino acids. The CDR3 DNA reads as TGTGCCAGCAGTGAATTTTCAAGCCGACCGTGCAATGAGCAGTTCTTC. Encoded protein: CASSEFSSRPCNEQFF.

Regarding this clonotype: It may be a read error: a sequence one base away is much more abundant. The chain couples TRBV29-1 to TRBJ2-3, with 9 bases matching TRBD2. This CDR3 contains 14 residues. J gave up 4 bases and V 6 bases, and 8 bases lay outside the gene matches. The germline gives CDR1 SQVTM, CDR2 ANQGSEA. Here the CDR3 DNA reads TGCAGCGTAGGACAAGCGGGAGGATCAGATACGCAGTATTTT. Residues: CSVGQAGGSDTQYF.

Regarding this clonotype: This may be a read error: a much more frequent sequence differs by one nucleotide. The rearrangement joins TRBV29-1 to TRBJ1-3; no clear D gene. Trimming removed 4 bases from V and 0 bases from J, with 10 bases in between. CDR3 length equals 14 residues. CDR1 and CDR2 from the germline V gene are SQVTM and ANQGSEA. This chain's CDR3 is CSVGTDGSGNTIYF. In DNA, the CDR3 is TGCAGCGTTGGCACGGACGGCTCTGGAAACACCATATATTTT.

With respect to this clonotype: A clone one base away is much larger, so this may be a read error. The rearrangement joins TRBV6-5 to TRBJ2-7; perhaps TRBD2 as D (6 bases). The CDR3 extends over 12 amino acids. Germline lookup yields CDR1 MNHEY and CDR2 SVGAGI. Trimming removed 7 bases from V and 6 bases from J, with 13 bases in between. In nucleotides, the CDR3 is TGTGCCAGCACCGGGGGTACCTGCGAGCAGTACTTC. It codes for CASTGGTCEQYF.